One sample yielded the 22 T cell receptor beta chains listed below, sequenced in a study of blood T cells in healthy people across ages. Primers used in a second PCR of about 7 to 12 cycles were a sample-barcoded 5' primer and a J-beta primer mix. Each CDR3 protein gets one entry after TCRdb re-called the 5' RACE reads with MiXCR. This sample has around 1,800,000 distinct CDR3 sequences; roughly two fifths occur once, and the top ten carry 23%. Specimen: blood. The receptors originated from a human donor in good health.

In its sample, this clonotype was seen a few times. V usage is TRBV5-1 and J usage is TRBJ2-7; D is undetermined. Per germline, CDR1 SGHRS and CDR2 YFSETQ. The CDR3 runs 14 residues. Trimming shortened V by 3 bases and J by 2 bases, and 12 bases separated the two germline ends. The CDR3 DNA is TGCGCCAGCAGCTCAGGCGGCCTCCCCTACGAGCAGTACTTC. Its protein product is CASSSGGLPYEQYF.

This clonotype was detected only a few times. This rearrangement joins TRBV29-1 to TRBJ2-3, with TRBD1 matching 11 bases. The CDR3 totals 16 residues. V shed 3 bases and J 2 bases; nucleotides not matched to a gene: 7. The V gene's germline CDR1 is SQVTM and CDR2 ANQGSEA. CDR3 nucleotide sequence: TGCAGCGTTGAGAGAGGGACAGGGGGTGTCACAGATACGCAGTATTTT. Amino acids: CSVERGTGGVTDTQYF.

J is TRBJ1-1 and V is TRBV7-9, with D unresolved. V was pared by 3 bases and J by 8 bases, with 19 bases between. CDR1 is SEHNR and CDR2 is FQNEAQ in the germline V gene (reference sequence). The CDR3 is made up of 15 amino acids. This CDR3 reads CASSLGQGSAEEAFF. CDR3 DNA: TGTGCCAGCAGCTTGGGCCAAGGGTCTGCGGAAGAAGCTTTCTTT.

The chain couples TRBV10-3 to TRBJ1-2; 11 nucleotides line up with TRBD1. J was trimmed by 8 bases and V by 3 bases; bases with no gene match: 14. The CDR3 sequence is 17 residues long. Germline CDR1 ENHRY, CDR2 SYGVKD. CDR3 loop: CAISEDTGQGAGQGYTF. The CDR3 nucleotides read TGTGCCATCAGTGAAGATACCGGACAGGGGGCAGGTCAAGGCTACACCTTC.

The chain links TRBV4-3 to TRBJ1-1; a possible D gene is TRBD1 (5 bases). Trimming took off 0 bases at V and 3 bases at J, with 11 bases between the two ends. CDR3 length: 15 residues. Germline assignment: CDR1 LGHNA and CDR2 YSLEER. This CDR3 is CASSQDVRGDTEAFF. CDR3 bases: TGCGCCAGCAGCCAAGATGTGCGAGGGGACACTGAAGCTTTCTTT.

This sequence joins TRBV29-1 and TRBJ2-3; D tentatively fits TRBD1 or TRBD2 (6 bases each). The CDR3 sequence is 14 residues long. Germline V lookup: CDR1 SQVTM, CDR2 ANQGSEA. Trimming took off 1 base at V and 6 bases at J, with 14 bases between the two ends. The CDR3 protein is CSVEVGGAGDTQYF. The CDR3 DNA follows: TGCAGCGTTGAAGTCGGGGGCGCGGGGGATACGCAGTATTTT.

The genes are TRBV5-1 and TRBJ2-1; D is perhaps TRBD2 (6 bases). V lost 3 bases, J lost 4 bases, and 17 bases lay in between. Germline loops: CDR1 SGHRS, CDR2 YFSETQ. This CDR3 region has 16 residues. The CDR3 sequence is CASSSLGGFQYNEQFF. CDR3 DNA sequence: TGCGCCAGCAGCTCCCTGGGAGGATTTCAATACAATGAGCAGTTCTTC.

The chain recombines TRBV7-2 with TRBJ2-1; 10 nucleotides line up with TRBD2. CDR3 length: 16 amino acids. CDR1 is SGHTA and CDR2 is FQGNSA in the germline V gene. V gave up 5 bases and J gave up 8 bases; unmatched junction bases: 12. CDR3 nucleotide sequence: TGTGCCAGCAGCCCCGGGGTAGCGGGGGGCAGATATGAGCAGTTCTTC. It codes for CASSPGVAGGRYEQFF.

CDR3 sequence: CASSPRPVYEQYF. The CDR3 DNA is TGTGCCAGCAGCCCCCGGCCAGTTTACGAGCAGTACTTC. V and J are TRBV14 and TRBJ2-7; no firm D call. The CDR3 totals 13 residues. CDR1 is SGHDN and CDR2 is FVKESK in the germline V gene. Trimming took 4 bases from V and 4 from J, leaving 11 bases between them. Looking up the rest from reference TRBV14 and TRBJ2-7 gives the full variable domain: EAGVTQFPSHSVIEKGQTVTLRCDPISGHDNLYWYRRVMGKEIKFLLHFVKESKQDESGMPNNRFLAERTGGTYSTLKVQPAELEDSGVYFCASSPRPVYEQYFGPGTRLTVT.

This clonotype has a count of ten or more. This sequence joins TRBV4-2 and TRBJ2-7; the match to TRBD1 covers 8 bases. Trimming at V came to 0 bases and at J to 7 bases, leaving 8 bases not matched to a gene. Germline loops: CDR1 LGHNA, CDR2 YNFKEQ. The CDR3 loop spans 15 amino acids. The CDR3 loop reads CASSQEFQGAKEQYF. The DNA for the CDR3 is TGTGCCAGCAGCCAAGAATTCCAGGGGGCGAAGGAGCAGTACTTC.

This clonotype was recorded a few times. The V call is TRBV4-1, the J call TRBJ2-1, with TRBD1 matching 9 bases. The CDR3 has 15 residues. Per germline, CDR1 MGHRA and CDR2 YSYEKL. With V trimmed by 4 bases and J by 10 bases, 11 bases remained unmatched. CDR3 amino acids: CASSPTGGGLEEQFF. The CDR3 DNA reads TGCGCCAGCAGCCCGACAGGGGGAGGACTAGAGGAGCAGTTCTTC.

This clonotype has at least ten counts. V usage is TRBV6-5 and J usage is TRBJ1-1; D unclear. With 2 bases removed from V and 4 bases from J, the gap between germline ends came to 17 bases. The CDR3 runs 16 residues. Germline V gene data show CDR1 as MNHEY and CDR2 as SVGAGI. DNA of the CDR3: TGTGCCAGCAGTTACGGGCTACAAGAAAGGAGCACTGAAGCTTTCTTT. Residues: CASSYGLQERSTEAFF.

CDR3 DNA: TGTGCCAGCAGCTTACTAGGACGGCGTTCGGGGTATGGCTACACCTTC. Translated: CASSLLGRRSGYGYTF. The rearrangement links TRBV7-2 to TRBJ1-2; D gene unclear. The CDR3 runs to 16 residues. The V end was cut by 2 bases, the J end by 5 bases, with 18 bases between. Per germline, CDR1 SGHTA and CDR2 FQGNSA.

This clonotype was detected a few times. DNA of the CDR3: TGTGCCAGCAGCCCAAGGGGAACGGATGAAAAACTGTTTTTT. It translates to CASSPRGTDEKLFF. V is TRBV9 and J is TRBJ1-4, with D possibly matching TRBD1 (5 bases). This CDR3 has 14 amino acids. Germline CDR1 reads SGDLS; CDR2 reads YYNGEE. Trimming took 4 bases from V and 6 from J, leaving 13 bases between them.

The chain uses TRBV9 and TRBJ2-4; possibly TRBD1 for D (6 bases). CDR3 length: 14 residues. The ends were cut back, 4 bases at V and 16 bases at J, with 24 bases in the middle. The V gene's germline CDR1 is SGDLS and CDR2 YYNGEE. CDR3 loop: CASSPAGGPYEHYF. CDR3 coding DNA: TGTGCCAGCAGCCCCGCTGGGGGCCCCTACGAGCATTACTTC.

This clonotype was counted between two and nine times. Mismatch with germline at one junction end may stem from a read error. This chain connects TRBV7-7 to TRBJ2-1; D assignment may be TRBD1 or TRBD2 (6 bases each). This CDR3 spans 15 amino acids. Germline CDR1 and CDR2: SSHAT and FNYEAQ (reference sequence). CDR3 DNA sequence: TGTGCTAGCAGCCCTAGCGCTACCCCAGGACAGATAAAGTTCTTC. Its protein is CASSPSATPGQIKFF.

This chain uses TRBV6-1 with TRBJ1-4; D might be TRBD1 (6 bases). The CDR3 has 18 residues. CDR1 and CDR2 (germline): MNHNS, SASEGT. Trimming removed 6 bases from V and 4 bases from J, with 24 bases in between. DNA for the CDR3: TGTGCCAGCAGGCCGTTACCCAGGTCGGGGGGCCATAATGAAAAACTGTTTTTT. Translated: CASRPLPRSGGHNEKLFF.

This clonotype has at least ten counts. The chain combines TRBV27 with TRBJ2-5; no definite D call. The CDR3 contains 13 residues. In germline, CDR1 is MNHEY, CDR2 SMNVEV (reference sequence). The V end was cut by 0 bases, the J end by 2 bases, with 4 bases between. The CDR3, as DNA: TGTGCCAGCAGTTTATCGCGGCAAGAGACCCAGTACTTC. It encodes CASSLSRQETQYF.

The rearrangement links TRBV11-2 to TRBJ1-2; no reliable D call. Per the germline V gene, CDR1 is SGHAT and CDR2 is FQNNGV. The V and J ends lost 0 bases and 7 bases respectively, with 15 bases between them. There are 15 residues in the CDR3. DNA for the CDR3: TGTGCCAGCAGCTTAGATGGTCCTTGGGCAATTGGCTACACCTTC. Translation gives CASSLDGPWAIGYTF.

The rearrangement links TRBV4-3 to TRBJ2-4, with TRBD1 matching over 9 bases. The DNA end is a closer match to TRBJ2-7, so the J assignment may be wrong. CDR1 LGHNA and CDR2 YSLEER come from the germline V gene. The CDR3 has 15 amino acids. The CDR3 sequence is CASSQVGTGISEQYF. In DNA, the CDR3 is TGCGCCAGCAGCCAAGTCGGGACAGGGATAAGCGAGCAGTACTTC.

This clonotype turned up a few times. A much larger clone lies one base from this, so it may be a read error. The genes are TRBV6-2 or TRBV6-3 and TRBJ2-1; 12 nucleotides agree with TRBD2. The CDR3 consists of 14 residues. Germline loops: CDR1 MNHEY, CDR2 SVGEGT. Trimming cost V 4 bases and J 8 bases; bases outside gene matches: 3. The CDR3 region is CASSSSGGADEQFF. CDR3 nucleotide sequence: TGTGCCAGCAGTTCTAGCGGGGGGGCCGATGAGCAGTTCTTC.

The chain has TRBV24-1 and TRBJ2-1, with 12 bases lining up with TRBD2. Germline V gene data show CDR1 as KGHDR and CDR2 as SFDVKD. The CDR3 has 16 residues. J gave up 9 bases and V 3 bases, and 8 bases lay outside the gene matches. In DNA, the CDR3 is TGTGCCACCAGTGATAGACTAGCGGGGGCCGGGGGTGAGCAGTTCTTC. As protein: CATSDRLAGAGGEQFF.